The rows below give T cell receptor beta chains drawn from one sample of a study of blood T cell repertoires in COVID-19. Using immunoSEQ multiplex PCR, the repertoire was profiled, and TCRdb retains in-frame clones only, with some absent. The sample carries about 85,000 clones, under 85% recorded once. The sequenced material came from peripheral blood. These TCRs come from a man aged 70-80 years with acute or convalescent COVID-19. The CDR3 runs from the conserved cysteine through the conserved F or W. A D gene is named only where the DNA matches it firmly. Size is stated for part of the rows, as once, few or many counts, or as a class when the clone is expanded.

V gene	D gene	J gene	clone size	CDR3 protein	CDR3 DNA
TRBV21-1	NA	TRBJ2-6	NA	CASSNKLEGSAGANVLTF	TGTGCCAGCAGCAACAAGCTCGAGGGTTCGGCTGGGGCCAACGTCCTGACTTTC
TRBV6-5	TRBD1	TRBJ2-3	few	CASSYSSGGIDTQYF	TGTGCCAGCAGTTACTCGTCAGGGGGCATAGATACGCAGTATTTT
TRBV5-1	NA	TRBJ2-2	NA	CASSLGSTGELFF	TGCGCCAGCAGCTTGGGGAGCACCGGGGAGCTGTTTTTT
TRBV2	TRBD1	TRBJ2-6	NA	CASSGQGTGANVLTF	TGTGCCAGCAGTGGACAGGGCACTGGGGCCAACGTCCTGACTTTC
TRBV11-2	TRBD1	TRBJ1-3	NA	CASSLGTGVTIYF	TGTGCCAGCAGCTTAGGGACAGGGGTTACCATATATTTT
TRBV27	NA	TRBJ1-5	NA	CASSFLASNQPQHF	TGTGCCAGCAGTTTTCTGGCAAGCAATCAGCCCCAGCATTTT
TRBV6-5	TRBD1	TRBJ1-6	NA	CASTPDRARSPLHF	TGTGCCAGCACCCCGGACAGGGCTCGGTCACCCCTCCACTTT
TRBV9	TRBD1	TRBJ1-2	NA	CASSPRGTGIGYTF	TGTGCCAGCAGCCCCAGGGGGACAGGGATTGGCTACACCTTC
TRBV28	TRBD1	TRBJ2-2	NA	CAAFPGTGVTGELFF	TGTGCAGCCTTTCCCGGGACAGGGGTCACCGGGGAGCTGTTTTTT
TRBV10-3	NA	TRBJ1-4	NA	CAISESGAGDRKLFF	TGTGCCATCAGTGAGTCTGGAGCAGGGGATAGGAAACTGTTTTTT
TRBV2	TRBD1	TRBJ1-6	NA	CASSDRTGDSPLHF	TGTGCCAGCAGTGATAGGACAGGGGATTCACCCCTCCACTTT
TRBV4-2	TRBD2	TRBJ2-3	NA	CASSQDSSGGAGTDTQYF	TGTGCCAGCAGCCAAGATTCCAGCGGGGGGGCCGGAACAGATACGCAGTATTTT
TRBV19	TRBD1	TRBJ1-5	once	CASSIEEWTGPNQPQHF	TGTGCCAGTAGTATAGAGGAGTGGACAGGACCTAATCAGCCCCAGCATTTT
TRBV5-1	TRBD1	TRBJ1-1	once	CASSRQGGDTEAFF	TGCGCCAGCAGCCGACAGGGTGGGGACACTGAAGCTTTCTTT
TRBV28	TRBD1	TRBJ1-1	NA	CASTTGQTDTEAFF	TGTGCCAGCACCACGGGACAGACGGACACTGAAGCTTTCTTT
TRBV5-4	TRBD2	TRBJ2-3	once	CASGGTSGDTQYF	TGTGCCAGCGGGGGTACTAGCGGGGATACGCAGTATTTT
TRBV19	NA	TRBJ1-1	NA	CASSIAVGSTEAFF	TGTGCCAGTAGTATTGCCGTCGGGAGCACTGAAGCTTTCTTT
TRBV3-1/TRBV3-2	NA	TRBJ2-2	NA	CASEAFYVGELFF	TGTGCCAGCGAGGCTTTCTATGTCGGGGAGCTGTTTTTT
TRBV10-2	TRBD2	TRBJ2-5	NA	CASSDGGGKKTQYF	TGCGCCAGCAGTGACGGCGGGGGAAAAAAGACCCAGTACTTC
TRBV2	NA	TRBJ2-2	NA	CASSFVTGELFF	TGTGCCAGCAGCTTTGTAACCGGGGAGCTGTTTTTT
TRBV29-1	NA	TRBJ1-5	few	CSVTDSYNQPQHF	TGCAGCGTTACCGACAGCTACAATCAGCCCCAGCATTTT
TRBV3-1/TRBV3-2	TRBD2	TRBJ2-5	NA	CASSQLAGGPRETQYF	TGTGCCAGCAGCCAACTAGCGGGGGGGCCTAGAGAGACCCAGTACTTC
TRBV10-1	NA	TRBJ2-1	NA	CASSDGGRNNEQFF	TGCGCCAGCAGTGACGGAGGGCGGAACAATGAGCAGTTCTTC